Sequencing of this T cell receptor (beta chain) was carried out in a study of Graves' ophthalmopathy and Graves' hyperthyroidism. Additional autoimmune diseases, uncontrolled infections, pregnancy or lactation disqualified patients. TCR beta CDR3 amplification used RNA transcripts. Following a first-round RT-PCR that used HTBI primers, a second-round multiplex PCR was carried out. A single record per CDR3 protein comes from TCRdb applying MiXCR to the multiplex PCR reads. The data contain 900,000 to 1,200,000 distinct CDR3 sequences, 35% to 40% of them singletons. This CDR3 spans 13 amino acids. Germline CDR1 and CDR2: DFQATT and SNEGSKA (reference sequence). V shed 5 bases and J shed 5 bases, with 15 bases lying between them.

The V call is TRBV20-1, the J call TRBJ2-5, with D perhaps assigned TRBD1 or TRBD2 (7 bases each). This receptor was obtained from an adult man with Graves' hyperthyroidism. The sequencing input was peripheral blood or thyroid tissue (not recorded which). The CDR3 DNA reads TGCAGTGCTGCAGGGGGGGGGAGGGAGACCCAGTACTTC. Translation gives CSAAGGGRETQYF.